This entry describes one TCR beta chain. Starting material for RNA and DNA co-extraction consisted of about 17-32 mg of unsorted bulk tissue. All patients had surgically resected primary liver carcinoma. The entry originates in a study of tumor-infiltrating lymphocytes in primary liver carcinoma. Germline lookup yields CDR1 SGHAT and CDR2 FQNNGV. Trimming pared 7 bases from V and 4 bases from J, leaving 10 bases between. This CDR3 is built from 12 residues. The authors made TCR beta cDNA from 400 to 550 ng total RNA with a constant-region primer. Three nested multiplex PCR rounds of slightly modified ARM-PCR generated TCR beta libraries. Amplification in the first two PCR rounds was performed using TRBV1-TRBV30 forward primers and a C-beta reverse primer for around 9 cycles each. TCRdb re-derived calls from the multiplex PCR reads in MiXCR, one entry per CDR3 protein. The sample consists of about 130,000 distinct CDR3 sequences, approximately 64% of them appearing once.

The sequenced material came from liver tumor tissue from sampling region 3. Subset indicated: tumor region T3, left-lateral pole. This sequence originates from a woman aged 55-69 years with primary liver carcinoma and hepatitis B virus infection. V and J are TRBV11-2 and TRBJ1-2, with unresolved D. In nucleotides, the CDR3 is TGTGCCAGCAACCATCGGACCTATGGCTACACCTTC. Residues: CASNHRTYGYTF. The entire variable domain, with the rest obtained from reference TRBV11-2 and TRBJ1-2, is as follows: EAGVAQSPRYKIIEKRQSVAFWCNPISGHATLYWYQQILGQGPKLLIQFQNNGVVDDSQLPKDRFSAERLKGVDSTLKIQPAKLEDSAVYLCASNHRTYGYTFGSGTRLTVV.